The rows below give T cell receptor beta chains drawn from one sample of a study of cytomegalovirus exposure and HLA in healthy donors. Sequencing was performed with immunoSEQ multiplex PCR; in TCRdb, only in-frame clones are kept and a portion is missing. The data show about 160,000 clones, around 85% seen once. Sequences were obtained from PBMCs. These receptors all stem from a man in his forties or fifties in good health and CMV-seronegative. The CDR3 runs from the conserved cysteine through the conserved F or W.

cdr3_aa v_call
CASSLGQGHEQYF TRBV5-1
CASSLRGPEAFF TRBV7-3
CASSFQGTSGRDTQYF TRBV7-2
CASRGFVDRDHTGELFF TRBV2
CASMAQGVYEQYF TRBV27
CASQGQGFEYGYTF TRBV28
CASSLTSGEYEQYF TRBV6-5
CATSRPGTGRNEKLFF TRBV15
CASRSSGTSFTDTQYF TRBV7-9
CASSQDRGSTGANVLTF TRBV4-1
CASSLEGRVSSEQYF TRBV5-1
CASSRLMRGGDEQYF TRBV9
CASSLEGQGARETQYF TRBV5-1
CASSPYLTNTEAFF TRBV5-1
CAWSLRQALSYEQYF TRBV30
CASSSMAGAGGYTF TRBV5-1
CASSETFGQPQHF TRBV25-1
CASSRKTQNQPQHF TRBV14
CASSVGGTSNQPQHF TRBV7-9
CATRDLPSGQPQHF TRBV7-9
CASSIAGGGGGEQYF TRBV19
CASSPRTGLGSPLHF TRBV2
CAWSPGVRGQGNYGYTF TRBV30
CSVGTGYEQYF TRBV29-1
CASRPRQNTGELFF TRBV27
CASSVAADYGYTF TRBV2
CASSGERTGNRGANVLTF TRBV5-6
CASSPGQGVTEAFF TRBV14
CASSDSWGQNNEQFF TRBV6-4
CASSQETGLLEKLFF TRBV4-3
CASSIRDNQPQHF TRBV19
CSASQETQYF TRBV20-1
CASSLLADSGNTIYF TRBV18
CASSRGQGRSEKLFF TRBV14
CASSQALQGAGELFF TRBV4-3
CASSLLLSEAFF TRBV7-8
CASSQQDYGYTF TRBV4-2
CASSVYAGSTDTQYF TRBV9
CASSLSPLRTQYF TRBV5-6
CASSGAGVGYEQYF TRBV9
CASSYEGSYNSPLHF TRBV6-6
CASSPRTSGGPSTDTQYF TRBV4-3
CASSPGGYEQYF TRBV7-6
CASSPTGLYTDTQYF TRBV7-9
CASRKGQPPYEQYF TRBV6-5
CASSYLGTEQETQYF TRBV6-6
CASSGGLAGKETQYF TRBV5-1
CASSQDRSPSYEQYF TRBV4-3
CASSFPGDEAFF TRBV5-1
CACEWGRGYGYTF TRBV5-4
CASSLFQGADEQFF TRBV7-2